These 27 T cell receptor beta chains share one sample of origin, sequenced in a study of CD4 T cells in relation to SARS-CoV-2 and coronaviruses. Some clones are missing from TCRdb's copy, which holds only in-frame ones; the method was immunoSEQ multiplex PCR. The sample yields over 15,000 clones, 82% seen once. No antigen has been assigned to these receptors. CD4+ T cells from unexposed donors were obtained before the COVID-19 pandemic (2011-2018). The cells were cultured for less than twelve days before CD4+ T cells were isolated. The sample consisted of CD4+ T cells from PBMCs, cultured in vitro. The source of these receptors is a human donor in good health.

The chain links TRBV18 to TRBJ1-2, with a tentative D call TRBD1 (5 bases). CDR3 length equals 13 residues. Trimming removed 4 bases at V and 8 bases at J, with 14 bases between. CDR1 and CDR2 from the germline V gene are KGHSH and LQKENI. The CDR3 loop is CASSRDSLSGYTF. DNA of the CDR3: TGTGCCAGCTCACGTGACAGTCTTAGCGGCTACACCTTC.

This clone was seen once. The J gene is TRBJ2-5, the V gene TRBV7-2; 12 bases map to TRBD2. Germline V lookup: CDR1 SGHTA, CDR2 FQGNSA. This CDR3 is built from 15 residues. V was pared by 5 bases and J by 1 base, with 2 bases of the junction left unmatched. The CDR3 sequence is CASSRTSGVQETQYF. CDR3 in DNA: TGTGCCAGCAGCCGGACTAGCGGGGTCCAAGAGACCCAGTACTTC.

The chain employs TRBV7-2 and TRBJ2-1; TRBD2 matches 8 bases. Per germline, CDR1 SGHTA and CDR2 FQGNSA. With V trimmed by 4 bases and J by 0 bases, 2 bases remained unmatched. The CDR3 loop spans 15 amino acids. CDR3 nucleotide sequence: TGTGCCAGCAGCTCCAGCGGGGGCTCCTACAATGAGCAGTTCTTC. This translates into CASSSSGGSYNEQFF.

This chain links TRBV2 with TRBJ1-2; the D is unclear. There are 14 residues in the CDR3. V lost 5 bases and J 0 bases, leaving 10 bases between the germline ends. Germline-derived CDR1 and CDR2 are SNHLY and FYNNEI. CDR3 nucleotides: TGTGCCAGCAGTTTGGGTGGTTCTAACTATGGCTACACCTTC. This encodes CASSLGGSNYGYTF.

V and J are TRBV10-1 and TRBJ2-3, with a possible D match to TRBD2 (6 bases). V gave up 3 bases and J gave up 1 base, with 11 bases separating them. The CDR3 runs to 15 residues. Per the germline V gene, CDR1 is WNHNN and CDR2 is SYGVQD (reference sequence). Written as DNA, the CDR3 is TGCGCCAGCAGTGACCCGGGACTCGGCACAGATACGCAGTATTTT. This encodes CASSDPGLGTDTQYF.

This clone was seen a handful of times. The CDR3, as DNA: TGTGCCAGCAGCCCTCAGTGGGGAAGTGGGAACACCATATATTTT. Amino acids: CASSPQWGSGNTIYF. The genes are TRBV9 and TRBJ1-3; D is unclear. The CDR3 runs to 15 residues. Trimming cost V 4 bases and J 7 bases, with 18 bases left between them. CDR1 and CDR2 (germline): SGDLS, YYNGEE.

The chain carries TRBV24-1 and TRBJ2-5; 9 bases agree with TRBD1. Trimming removed 9 bases from V and 5 bases from J; junction bases left unmatched: 6. This CDR3 is built from 13 residues. Germline assignment: CDR1 KGHDR and CDR2 SFDVKD. CDR3 nucleotide sequence: TGTGCCACCCGGGACAGGGTGGGGGAGACCCAGTACTTC. Translating gives CATRDRVGETQYF.

The chain is built from TRBV27 and TRBJ2-3; TRBD1 aligns across 8 bases. The CDR3 loop spans 15 amino acids. Germline values: CDR1 MNHEY, CDR2 SMNVEV (reference sequence). Trimming took 5 bases from V and 4 from J; bases not matched to a gene: 8. The CDR3 DNA reads as TGTGCCAGCAGTCCCGACAGGGGAGGACCAGATACGCAGTATTTT. This translates into CASSPDRGGPDTQYF.

The chain uses TRBV7-9 and TRBJ2-1; perhaps TRBD1 as D (5 bases). V shed 5 bases and J shed 6 bases, with 17 bases lying between them. CDR1 is SEHNR, CDR2 FQNEAQ, per germline (reference sequence). The CDR3 covers 15 residues. The CDR3 region is CASSPPFRVGNEQFF. The CDR3 nucleotides are TGTGCCAGCAGCCCCCCTTTCAGGGTTGGCAATGAGCAGTTCTTC.

This chain connects TRBV7-2 to TRBJ2-1; D not resolved. The CDR3 extends over 12 amino acids. The germline CDR1 and CDR2 sequences are SGHTA and FQGNSA. V dropped 5 bases and J dropped 10 bases, with 12 bases sitting between them. The CDR3 coding sequence is TGTGCCAGCAGCGGCTACGCGAGAGAGCAGTTCTTC. It translates to CASSGYAREQFF.

V gene TRBV4-1 combines with J gene TRBJ1-4; D unresolved. CDR1 and CDR2 from the germline V gene are MGHRA and YSYEKL. The CDR3 covers 16 residues. Trimming left V 4 bases short and J 0 bases short, with 12 bases between. The CDR3 spells CASSPPRPATNEKLFF. The DNA of the CDR3 is TGCGCCAGCAGCCCCCCACGACCTGCAACTAATGAAAAACTGTTTTTT.

The J gene is TRBJ1-4, the V gene TRBV5-1; D gene uncertain. CDR3 size: 14 residues. V dropped 0 bases and J dropped 6 bases, with 9 bases sitting between them. Germline V gene sequence: CDR1 SGHRS, CDR2 YFSETQ. The DNA for the CDR3 is TGCGCCAGCAGCTTGGGGCAGCGAGATGAAAAACTGTTTTTT. Its protein is CASSLGQRDEKLFF.

This clone appeared a few times. The V and J genes are TRBV28 and TRBJ2-7; D gene uncertain. CDR1 and CDR2 from the germline V gene are MDHEN and SYDVKM. Between the trimmed V and J ends, which lost 2 bases and 3 bases, there was a span of 5 bases. The CDR3 has 12 residues. This CDR3 reads CASSLEFYEQYF. CDR3 coding DNA: TGTGCCAGCAGTTTAGAGTTCTACGAGCAGTACTTC.

This chain joins TRBV3-1 (or the pseudogene TRBV3-2) and TRBJ2-5, with a tentative D call TRBD1 (5 bases). Trimming shortened V by 0 bases and J by 2 bases, and 7 bases separated the two germline ends. The CDR3 totals 14 residues. Germline CDR1 and CDR2: LGHDT and YNNKEL (reference sequence). The CDR3 spells CASSQENRQETQYF. The CDR3 DNA reads as TGTGCCAGCAGCCAAGAAAACAGGCAAGAGACCCAGTACTTC.

The V gene is TRBV10-3, the J gene TRBJ2-7, with 7 bases lining up with TRBD1. The V gene's germline CDR1 is ENHRY and CDR2 SYGVKD. This CDR3 region has 12 residues. The junction had 3 bases not matched to a gene; V was cut back by 10 bases and J by 0 bases. The CDR3 region has the DNA TGTGCCACCCGGGACAGCTCCTACGAGCAGTACTTC. It translates to CATRDSSYEQYF.

This clone has just a few counts. The chain has TRBV4-2 and TRBJ2-1; D assignment may be TRBD1 or TRBD2 (6 bases each). In germline, CDR1 is LGHNA, CDR2 YNFKEQ. The CDR3 covers 14 residues. V dropped 5 bases and J dropped 6 bases, with 14 bases sitting between them. CDR3 region: CASSDGGRGNEQFF. CDR3 DNA: TGTGCCAGCAGCGACGGGGGCCGGGGCAATGAGCAGTTCTTC.

The rearrangement uses TRBV12-3 or TRBV12-4 and TRBJ1-2, with D possibly matching TRBD1 (5 bases). The CDR3 loop spans 13 amino acids. The germline V and J ends were trimmed by 6 bases and 7 bases, with 15 bases remaining between them. CDR3 protein: CASSRDETSGYTF. CDR3 sequence (DNA): TGTGCCAGCAGCCGGGACGAGACTTCTGGCTACACCTTC.

The chain is built from TRBV6-1 and TRBJ1-2; 10 nucleotides match TRBD1. In germline, CDR1 is MNHNS, CDR2 SASEGT. The length of the CDR3 is 14 residues. V lost 3 bases to trimming and J lost 7 bases; unmatched junction nucleotides: 5. Here the CDR3 DNA reads TGTGCCAGCAGTGATGGGGACAGGGGCTTTGGCTACACCTTC. Encoded protein: CASSDGDRGFGYTF.

This clone was detected once. Distinct nucleotide sequences in the sample also encode this CDR3. The V call is TRBV6-5, the J call TRBJ1-1; D is unresolved. The germline V gene encodes CDR1 MNHEY and CDR2 SVGAGI. There are 15 residues in the CDR3. The V and J ends lost 2 bases and 0 bases respectively, with 10 bases between them. This CDR3 reads CASSYGRELNTEAFF. CDR3 in DNA: TGTGCCAGCAGTTACGGGCGGGAGCTGAACACTGAAGCTTTCTTT.

The genes are TRBV18 and TRBJ1-3, with D possibly TRBD1 on 6 matching bases. The length of the CDR3 is 13 residues. Trimming took off 4 bases at V and 5 bases at J, with 9 bases between the two ends. From germline, CDR1 is KGHSH and CDR2 LQKENI. The DNA for the CDR3 is TGTGCCAGCTCACTGGGGGCCCGAAACACCATATATTTT. This sequence encodes CASSLGARNTIYF.

CDR3 sequence (DNA): TGTGCCAGCAGGGCCCGAGGTGGAAACACCATATATTTT. This codes for CASRARGGNTIYF. V usage is TRBV11-1 and J usage is TRBJ1-3, with no clear D. Trimming shortened V by 6 bases and J by 3 bases, and 9 bases separated the two germline ends. This CDR3 spans 13 amino acids. Germline CDR1 SGHAT, CDR2 FQDESV (reference sequence).

This chain links TRBV4-3 with TRBJ2-5; tentative D call: TRBD2 (6 bases). V was clipped by 1 base and J by 5 bases, with 14 bases between them. CDR1 is LGHNA, CDR2 YSLEER, per germline. CDR3 length: 15 amino acids. CDR3 coding DNA: TGCGCCAGCAGCCAAGGTCTGCGGGAACTCGAGACCCAGTACTTC. It yields the protein CASSQGLRELETQYF.

V is TRBV27 and J is TRBJ2-2; 10 bases match TRBD2. Germline values: CDR1 MNHEY, CDR2 SMNVEV (reference sequence). The CDR3 is made up of 15 amino acids. Germline trimming cut 4 bases from V and 4 bases from J; bases unmatched to any gene: 3. For the CDR3, the DNA is TGTGCCAGCAGTTCGCCTAGCGGGGGCACCGGGGAGCTGTTTTTT. The encoded protein is CASSSPSGGTGELFF.

The chain is built from TRBV4-2 and TRBJ1-2, with D hard to call. The germline V and J ends were trimmed by 0 bases and 4 bases, with 15 bases remaining between them. Looked up from germline, CDR1 is LGHNA and CDR2 is YNFKEQ. The CDR3 length is 16 residues. This chain's CDR3 is CASSQDQDLTVYGYTF. As DNA, the CDR3 is TGTGCCAGCAGCCAAGATCAGGACCTAACTGTCTATGGCTACACCTTC.

The rearrangement uses TRBV5-6 and TRBJ2-7; D gene uncertain. CDR3 length: 14 residues. Germline V CDR1 and CDR2: SGHDT, YYEEEE. The V end was cut by 4 bases, the J end by 3 bases, with 14 bases between. CDR3 nucleotides: TGTGCCAGCAGCCCAGACCCAGGAAACTACGAGCAGTACTTC. Protein: CASSPDPGNYEQYF. The full variable domain, its missing parts supplied by reference TRBV5-6 and TRBJ2-7, is DAGVTQSPTHLIKTRGQQVTLRCSPKSGHDTVSWYQQALGQGPQFIFQYYEEEERQRGNFPDRFSGHQFPNYSSELNVNALLLGDSALYLCASSPDPGNYEQYFGPGTRLTVT.

This clone was observed once. The rearrangement uses TRBV13 and TRBJ2-1; 11 bases are a match to TRBD2. Trimming removed 5 bases from V and 4 bases from J; junction bases left unmatched: 10. The CDR3 is 17 residues long. Germline CDR1 reads PRHDT; CDR2 reads FYEKMQ (reference sequence). CDR3 sequence reads: CASSIRIAGGGYNEQFF. CDR3 nucleotides: TGTGCCAGCAGCATTCGGATAGCGGGGGGGGGTTACAATGAGCAGTTCTTC.

In this sample, this clone turned up a few times. J is TRBJ1-6 and V is TRBV2; 9 positions agree with TRBD1. The germline gives CDR1 SNHLY, CDR2 FYNNEI. CDR3 length equals 14 residues. V was clipped by 6 bases and J by 11 bases; unmatched bases: 8. The CDR3 here is CASRDGQGQPPLHF. For the CDR3, the DNA is TGTGCCAGCAGGGATGGACAGGGGCAGCCACCCCTCCACTTT. The complete variable domain, with remaining parts taken from reference TRBV2 and TRBJ1-6, reads EPEVTQTPSHQVTQMGQEVILRCVPISNHLYFYWYRQILGQKVEFLVSFYNNEISEKSEIFDDQFSVERPDGSNFTLKIRSTKLEDSAMYFCASRDGQGQPPLHFGNGTRLTVT.